These 21 T cell receptor beta chains were all obtained from the same sample, sequenced in a study of blood T cell repertoires in COVID-19. TCRdb's table, derived via immunoSEQ multiplex PCR, lists solely in-frame clones and lacks some. The table has a few hundred thousand clones, more than 80% seen once; the top ten hold over 3%. The sample consisted of PBMCs or T cells enriched from blood (not recorded which). Every receptor here comes from a woman younger than 30 in a cohort exposed to, infected with or recovered from COVID-19 (not recorded which).

CDR3 amino acids: CAWGVPEHSREQYF. CDR3 DNA: TGTGCCTGGGGAGTTCCGGAACATTCTAGGGAGCAGTACTTC. The genes are TRBV30 and TRBJ2-7, with unresolved D. Germline V gene lookup returns CDR1 GTSNPN and CDR2 SVGIG (reference sequence). V lost 5 bases and J 7 bases, leaving 21 bases between the germline ends. The CDR3 is 14 amino acids. The entire variable domain, with the rest obtained from reference TRBV30 and TRBJ2-7, is as follows: SQTIHQWPATLVQPVGSPLSLECTVEGTSNPNLYWYRQAAGRGLQLLFYSVGIGQISSEVPQNLSASRPQDRQFILSSKKLLLSDSGFYLCAWGVPEHSREQYFGPGTRLTVT.

The rearrangement uses TRBV18 and TRBJ1-1, with a weak D call TRBD1 (6 bases). The germline V gene encodes CDR1 KGHSH and CDR2 LQKENI. Trimming removed 3 bases at V and 1 base at J, with 18 bases between. This CDR3 spans 17 amino acids. Written as DNA, the CDR3 is TGTGCCAGCTCACCCCATCCAGGGGTAGGGGGGAACACTGAAGCTTTCTTT. Its protein product is CASSPHPGVGGNTEAFF. The whole variable domain, filled in from reference TRBV18 and TRBJ1-1, reads NAGVMQNPRHLVRRRGQEARLRCSPMKGHSHVYWYRQLPEEGLKFMVYLQKENIIDESGMPKERFSAEFPKEGPSILRIQQVVRGDSAAYFCASSPHPGVGGNTEAFFGQGTRLTVV.

The chain has TRBV19 and TRBJ1-5; D not certain. Trimming pared 7 bases from V and 0 bases from J, leaving 16 bases between. This CDR3 has 16 amino acids. The germline V gene encodes CDR1 LNHDA and CDR2 SQIVND (reference sequence). CDR3 loop: CASMGSIPYSNQPQHF. DNA of the CDR3: TGTGCCAGTATGGGCAGTATTCCCTATAGCAATCAGCCCCAGCATTTT.

The V and J genes are TRBV7-9 and TRBJ1-3, with unresolved D. The ends were cut back, 3 bases at V and 4 bases at J, with 10 bases in the middle. The length of the CDR3 is 14 residues. Germline V gene data show CDR1 as SEHNR and CDR2 as FQNEAQ (reference sequence). The CDR3 DNA follows: TGTGCCAGCAGCTTTACATCCCAAGGAAACACCATATATTTT. Residues: CASSFTSQGNTIYF. Drawing the rest from reference TRBV7-9 and TRBJ1-3, the complete variable domain is DTGVSQNPRHKITKRGQNVTFRCDPISEHNRLYWYRQTLGQGPEFLTYFQNEAQLEKSRLLSDRFSAERPKGSFSTLEIQRTEQGDSAMYLCASSFTSQGNTIYFGEGSWLTVV.

This clone was detected once. The chain combines TRBV21-1 with TRBJ2-7; the table gives TRBD2 as D, unverified against the DNA. TRBV21-1 is classified as a pseudogene. This CDR3 is 15 amino acids long. The CDR3 DNA is TGTGCCAGCAGCAATTCCCTAGCGGGAACCTACGAGCAGTACTTC. It is translated as CASSNSLAGTYEQYF.

V is TRBV5-1 and J is TRBJ2-1; D unclear. The V gene lost 3 bases and the J gene lost 9 bases, with 13 bases spanning the gap. The CDR3 is 13 residues long. Per the germline V gene, CDR1 is SGHRS and CDR2 is YFSETQ. CDR3 DNA sequence: TGCGCCAGCAGCTACACGACATCTCTTGAGCAGTTCTTC. Translated: CASSYTTSLEQFF.

The CDR3 loop is CASSAGQAAYGYTF. CDR3 in DNA: TGTGCCAGTAGTGCGGGACAGGCTGCCTATGGCTACACCTTC. J is TRBJ1-2 and V is TRBV19; 8 nucleotides agree with TRBD1. The V and J ends lost 5 bases and 4 bases, in that order; junction bases with no gene match: 6. Germline CDR1 is LNHDA and CDR2 is SQIVND (reference sequence). CDR3 length: 14 amino acids. The variable domain in full, with the rest retrieved from reference TRBV19 and TRBJ1-2, is DGGITQSPKYLFRKEGQNVTLSCEQNLNHDAMYWYRQDPGQGLRLIYYSQIVNDFQKGDIAEGYSVSREKKESFPLTVTSAQKNPTAFYLCASSAGQAAYGYTFGSGTRLTVV.

CDR3 sequence: CAISDLLAGGIEETQYF. The CDR3 DNA sequence: TGTGCCATCAGTGATCTACTAGCGGGAGGTATTGAGGAGACCCAGTACTTC. The rearrangement links TRBV10-3 to TRBJ2-5; 12 bases align to TRBD2. CDR3 length equals 17 residues. Germline values: CDR1 ENHRY, CDR2 SYGVKD. Trimming removed 3 bases from V and 5 bases from J; junction bases left unmatched: 10.

The chain employs TRBV3-1 (or the pseudogene TRBV3-2) and TRBJ2-3; 8 nucleotides line up with TRBD1. The CDR3 spans 13 residues. The germline V gene has CDR1 LGHDT and CDR2 YNNKEL (reference sequence). Trimming took 5 bases from V and 5 from J; bases not matched to a gene: 3. CDR3 nucleotides: TGTGCCAGCAGCGGGACAGGTAAAGATACGCAGTATTTT. Its translation is CASSGTGKDTQYF.

This clone has only a few counts. This sequence joins TRBV6-6 and TRBJ2-3; the match to TRBD2 covers 11 bases. Germline CDR1 reads MNHNY; CDR2 reads SVGAGI (reference sequence). This CDR3 region has 17 residues. J was trimmed by 0 bases and V by 5 bases; bases with no gene match: 7. The CDR3 loop reads CASSRLAGGGSTDTQYF. As DNA, the CDR3 is TGTGCCAGCAGTCGGCTAGCGGGGGGTGGGAGCACAGATACGCAGTATTTT.

The chain joins TRBV5-1 to TRBJ1-2, with D possibly TRBD1 on 5 matching bases. This CDR3 has 14 residues. Germline CDR1 reads SGHRS; CDR2 reads YFSETQ. V dropped 0 bases and J dropped 8 bases, with 14 bases sitting between them. CDR3 residues: CASSLAFGGGGYTF. The CDR3 nucleotides read TGCGCCAGCAGCTTGGCGTTCGGGGGAGGCGGCTACACCTTC.

In nucleotides, the CDR3 is TGTGCCAGCAGCGTAGGGGACAGCCAAGAGACCCAGTACTTC. Protein product: CASSVGDSQETQYF. The chain recombines TRBV9 with TRBJ2-5, with 7 bases aligning to TRBD1. This CDR3 comprises 14 residues. V shed 0 bases and J 1 base; nucleotides not matched to a gene: 0. Germline assignment: CDR1 SGDLS and CDR2 YYNGEE. The variable domain in full, with the rest retrieved from reference TRBV9 and TRBJ2-5, is DSGVTQTPKHLITATGQRVTLRCSPRSGDLSVYWYQQSLDQGLQFLIQYYNGEERAKGNILERFSAQQFPDLHSELNLSSLELGDSALYFCASSVGDSQETQYFGPGTRLLVL.

V gene TRBV3-1 (or the pseudogene TRBV3-2) combines with J gene TRBJ1-1; 7 nucleotides match TRBD1. The CDR3 is 14 amino acids. CDR1 and CDR2 (germline): LGHDT, YNNKEL (reference sequence). Unmatched junction bases numbered 9, after V lost 6 bases and J lost 5 bases. The CDR3 here is CASRPQGGGTEAFF. The CDR3 DNA reads as TGTGCCAGCAGGCCCCAAGGGGGCGGAACTGAAGCTTTCTTT.

The chain carries TRBV18 and TRBJ2-1; 7 nucleotides match TRBD1. This CDR3 region has 14 residues. V shed 3 bases and J 9 bases; nucleotides not matched to a gene: 8. Germline loops: CDR1 KGHSH, CDR2 LQKENI. The CDR3 here is CASSPFTGAVEQFF. In DNA, the CDR3 is TGTGCCAGCTCACCGTTCACAGGGGCGGTTGAGCAGTTCTTC.

The chain has TRBV27 and TRBJ2-7, with 7 bases identical to TRBD1. With 8 bases clipped from V and 2 bases from J, the junction kept 3 bases outside the gene matches. Germline V gene data show CDR1 as MNHEY and CDR2 as SMNVEV (reference sequence). This CDR3 comprises 12 residues. CDR3 loop: CASRTGAYEQYF. The CDR3 DNA is TGTGCCAGCCGAACAGGGGCCTACGAGCAGTACTTC.

The chain uses TRBV7-9 and TRBJ1-4; D gene ambiguous. Per the germline V gene, CDR1 is SEHNR and CDR2 is FQNEAQ (reference sequence). CDR3 size: 13 residues. Trimming pared 5 bases from V and 5 bases from J, leaving 9 bases between. The CDR3 protein is CASSRLSNEKLFF. The CDR3 DNA is TGTGCCAGCAGCCGACTCTCCAATGAAAAACTGTTTTTT.

The gene calls are TRBV18 and TRBJ1-5; TRBD1 aligns across 8 bases. Germline CDR1 KGHSH, CDR2 LQKENI. This CDR3 is 14 amino acids long. The V and J ends lost 3 bases and 7 bases, in that order; junction bases with no gene match: 5. CDR3 amino acids: CASSPDRERQPQHF. Here the CDR3 DNA reads TGTGCCAGCTCACCGGACAGGGAGCGACAGCCCCAGCATTTT.

This clone has more than one count but fewer than ten. CDR3 nucleotides: TGTGCCAGCACCCCAAAGAACACCGGGGAGCTGTTTTTT. This translates into CASTPKNTGELFF. The V and J genes are TRBV6-5 and TRBJ2-2; D remains ambiguous. V was shortened by 7 bases and J by 1 base, with 7 bases between the two germline ends. This CDR3 has 13 residues. The germline V gene encodes CDR1 MNHEY and CDR2 SVGAGI.

This clone has at least ten counts. The CDR3 spells CASSKTGTGNTIYF. The DNA for the CDR3 is TGTGCCAGCAGTAAGACAGGAACTGGAAACACCATATATTTT. The chain is built from TRBV28 and TRBJ1-3; TRBD1 might be the D (6 bases). V was shortened by 5 bases and J by 2 bases, with 10 bases between the two germline ends. The CDR3 length is 14 residues. Germline CDR1 and CDR2: MDHEN and SYDVKM.

The chain is built from TRBV7-2 and TRBJ1-5; D unresolved. From germline, CDR1 is SGHTA and CDR2 FQGNSA. CDR3 length: 13 amino acids. Deletions cut 3 bases from V and 1 base from J, with 4 bases between. The CDR3 protein is CASSFQSNQPQHF. In DNA, the CDR3 is TGTGCCAGCAGCTTTCAAAGCAATCAGCCCCAGCATTTT.

This chain connects TRBV19 to TRBJ1-2, with D tentatively TRBD1 (6 bases). V gave up 2 bases and J gave up 7 bases, with 14 bases separating them. The CDR3 contains 14 residues. Germline V gives CDR1 LNHDA, CDR2 SQIVND (reference sequence). The chain's CDR3 is CASSITGKPSGYTF. DNA for the CDR3: TGTGCCAGTAGTATAACAGGGAAACCTTCTGGCTACACCTTC.